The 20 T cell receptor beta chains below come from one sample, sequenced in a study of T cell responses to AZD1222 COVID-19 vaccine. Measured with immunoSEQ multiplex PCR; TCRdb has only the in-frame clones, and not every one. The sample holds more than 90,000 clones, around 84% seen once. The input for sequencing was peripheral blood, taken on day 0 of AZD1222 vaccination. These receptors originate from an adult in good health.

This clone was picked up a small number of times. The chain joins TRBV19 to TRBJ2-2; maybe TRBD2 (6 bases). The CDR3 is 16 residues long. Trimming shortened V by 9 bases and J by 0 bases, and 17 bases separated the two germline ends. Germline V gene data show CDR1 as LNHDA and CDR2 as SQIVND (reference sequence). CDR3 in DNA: TGTGCCAGCCAGCCTTTGGGCGGGGCGAACACCGGGGAGCTGTTTTTT. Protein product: CASQPLGGANTGELFF.

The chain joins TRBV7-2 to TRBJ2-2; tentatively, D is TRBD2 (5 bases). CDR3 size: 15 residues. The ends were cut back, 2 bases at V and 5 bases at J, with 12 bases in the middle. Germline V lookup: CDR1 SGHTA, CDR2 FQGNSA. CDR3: CASSLRPGDTGELFF. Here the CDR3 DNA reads TGTGCCAGCAGCTTAAGGCCCGGGGATACCGGGGAGCTGTTTTTT.

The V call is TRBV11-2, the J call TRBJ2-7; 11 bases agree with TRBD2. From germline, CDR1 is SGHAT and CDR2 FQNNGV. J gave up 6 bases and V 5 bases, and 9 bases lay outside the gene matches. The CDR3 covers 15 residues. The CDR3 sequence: CASSRELAGEIEQYF. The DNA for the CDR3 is TGTGCCAGCAGCCGGGAACTAGCGGGAGAAATCGAGCAGTACTTC.

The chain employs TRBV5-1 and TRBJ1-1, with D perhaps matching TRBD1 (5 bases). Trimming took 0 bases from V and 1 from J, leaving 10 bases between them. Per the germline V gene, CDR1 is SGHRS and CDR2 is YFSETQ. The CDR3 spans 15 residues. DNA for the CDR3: TGCGCCAGCAGCTTGGTAGGGACCACGAACACTGAAGCTTTCTTT. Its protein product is CASSLVGTTNTEAFF.

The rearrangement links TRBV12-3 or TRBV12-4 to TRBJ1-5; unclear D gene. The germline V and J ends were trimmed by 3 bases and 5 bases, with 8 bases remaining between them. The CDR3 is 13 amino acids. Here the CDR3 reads CASSFSGYQPQHF. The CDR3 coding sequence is TGTGCCAGCAGTTTTTCAGGTTATCAGCCCCAGCATTTT.

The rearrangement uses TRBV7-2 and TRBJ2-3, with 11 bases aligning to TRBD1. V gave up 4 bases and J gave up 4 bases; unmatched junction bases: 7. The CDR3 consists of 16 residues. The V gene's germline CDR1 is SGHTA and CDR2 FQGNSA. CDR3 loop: CASSSTRTGGADTQYF. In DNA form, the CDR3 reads TGTGCCAGCAGCTCCACCAGGACAGGGGGCGCAGATACGCAGTATTTT.

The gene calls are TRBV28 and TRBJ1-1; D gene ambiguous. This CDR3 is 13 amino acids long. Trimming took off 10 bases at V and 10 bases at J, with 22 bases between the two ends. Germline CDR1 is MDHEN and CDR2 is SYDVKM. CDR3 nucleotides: TGTGCCACCCGGTTTTCCCCGAAAGCGGGAGCTTTCTTT. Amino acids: CATRFSPKAGAFF.

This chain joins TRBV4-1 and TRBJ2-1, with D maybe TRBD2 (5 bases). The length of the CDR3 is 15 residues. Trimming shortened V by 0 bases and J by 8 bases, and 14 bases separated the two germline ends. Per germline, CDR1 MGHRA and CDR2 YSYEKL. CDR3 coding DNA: TGCGCCAGCAGCCAAGATTTAGGCTCGAGGGATGAGCAGTTCTTC. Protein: CASSQDLGSRDEQFF.

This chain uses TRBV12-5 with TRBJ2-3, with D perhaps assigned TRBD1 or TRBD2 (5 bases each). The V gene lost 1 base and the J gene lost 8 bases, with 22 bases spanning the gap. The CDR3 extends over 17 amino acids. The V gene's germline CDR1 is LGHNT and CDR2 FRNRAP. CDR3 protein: CASGLELGPGPHPTQYF. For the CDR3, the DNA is TGTGCTAGTGGTTTGGAGTTAGGGCCGGGACCCCACCCTACGCAGTATTTT. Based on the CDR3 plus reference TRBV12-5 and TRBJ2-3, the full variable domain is DARVTQTPRHKVTEMGQEVTMRCQPILGHNTVFWYRQTMMQGLELLAYFRNRAPLDDSGMPKDRFSAEMPDATLATLKIQPSEPRDSAVYFCASGLELGPGPHPTQYFGPGTRLTVL.

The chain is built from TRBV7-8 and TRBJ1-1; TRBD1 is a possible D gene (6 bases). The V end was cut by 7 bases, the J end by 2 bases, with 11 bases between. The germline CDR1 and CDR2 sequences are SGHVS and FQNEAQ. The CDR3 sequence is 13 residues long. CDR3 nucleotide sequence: TGTGCCAGCAACGAGGGGGGCAACACTGAAGCTTTCTTT. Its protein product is CASNEGGNTEAFF.

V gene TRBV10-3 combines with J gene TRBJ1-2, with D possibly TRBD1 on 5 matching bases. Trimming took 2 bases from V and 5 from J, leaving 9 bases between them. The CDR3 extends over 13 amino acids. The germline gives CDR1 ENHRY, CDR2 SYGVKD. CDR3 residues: CAISEAGLYGYTF. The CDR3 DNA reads TGTGCCATCAGTGAGGCAGGGCTTTATGGCTACACCTTC.

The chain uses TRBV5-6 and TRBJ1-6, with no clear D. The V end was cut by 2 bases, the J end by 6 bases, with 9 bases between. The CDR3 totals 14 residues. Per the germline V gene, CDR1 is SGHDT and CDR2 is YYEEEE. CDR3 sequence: CASSFSITNSPLHF. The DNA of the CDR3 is TGTGCCAGCAGCTTCTCCATAACTAATTCACCCCTCCACTTT.

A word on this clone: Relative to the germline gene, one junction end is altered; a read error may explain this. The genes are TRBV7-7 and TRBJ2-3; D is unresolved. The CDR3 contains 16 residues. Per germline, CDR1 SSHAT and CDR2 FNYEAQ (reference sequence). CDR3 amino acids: CASSPMGPVSTDTQYF. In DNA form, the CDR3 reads TGTGCTAGCAGCCCGATGGGCCCGGTTAGCACAGATACGCAGTATTTT.

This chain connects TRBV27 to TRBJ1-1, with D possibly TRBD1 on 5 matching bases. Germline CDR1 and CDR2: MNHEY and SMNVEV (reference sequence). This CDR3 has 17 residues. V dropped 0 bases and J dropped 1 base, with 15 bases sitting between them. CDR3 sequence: CASSLSLGEVANTEAFF. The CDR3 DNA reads TGTGCCAGCAGTTTATCGTTGGGGGAGGTCGCGAACACTGAAGCTTTCTTT.

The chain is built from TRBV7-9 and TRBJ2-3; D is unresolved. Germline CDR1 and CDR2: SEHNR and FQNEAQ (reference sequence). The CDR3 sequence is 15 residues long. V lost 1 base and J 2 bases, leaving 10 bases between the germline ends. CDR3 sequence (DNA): TGTGCCAGCAGCTTAGGTTTGGCGGCCACAGATACGCAGTATTTT. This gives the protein CASSLGLAATDTQYF.

DNA for the CDR3: TGTGCCAGCAGTGGGACAGGGGCCAAAAACATTCAGTACTTC. It codes for CASSGTGAKNIQYF. This chain connects TRBV28 to TRBJ2-4, with 9 bases lining up with TRBD1. CDR3 length equals 14 residues. V lost 5 bases and J lost 1; bases outside the gene matches: 0. Germline V CDR1 and CDR2: MDHEN, SYDVKM.

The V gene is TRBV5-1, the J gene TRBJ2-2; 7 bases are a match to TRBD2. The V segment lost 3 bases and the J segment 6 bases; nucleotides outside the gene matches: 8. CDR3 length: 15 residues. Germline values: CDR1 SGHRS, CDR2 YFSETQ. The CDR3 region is CASSSSGGQAGELFF. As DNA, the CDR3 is TGCGCCAGCAGCTCCTCGGGAGGTCAGGCCGGGGAGCTGTTTTTT.

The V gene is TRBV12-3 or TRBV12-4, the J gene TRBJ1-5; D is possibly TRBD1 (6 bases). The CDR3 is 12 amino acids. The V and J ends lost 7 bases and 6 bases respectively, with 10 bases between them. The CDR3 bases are TGTGCCAGCACCCAGGGGTTTCAGCCCCAGCATTTT. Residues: CASTQGFQPQHF.

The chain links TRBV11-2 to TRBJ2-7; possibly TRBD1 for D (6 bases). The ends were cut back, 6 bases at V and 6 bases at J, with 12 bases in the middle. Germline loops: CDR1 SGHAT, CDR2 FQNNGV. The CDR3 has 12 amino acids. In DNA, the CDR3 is TGTGCCAGCAGTTCCACAGGGTTCGAGCAGTACTTC. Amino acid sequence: CASSSTGFEQYF.

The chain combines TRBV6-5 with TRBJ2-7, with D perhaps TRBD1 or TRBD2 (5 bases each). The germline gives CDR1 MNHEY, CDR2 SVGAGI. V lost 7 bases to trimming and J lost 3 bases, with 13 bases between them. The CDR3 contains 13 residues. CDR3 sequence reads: CASTLGRVYEQYF. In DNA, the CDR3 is TGTGCCAGCACCCTGGGACGGGTCTACGAGCAGTACTTC.